This T cell receptor beta chain originates from a study of CD8 T cells in Susac syndrome. Germline assignment: CDR1 WNHNN and CDR2 SYGVQD (reference sequence). V was clipped by 0 bases and J by 2 bases, with 9 bases between them. The CDR3 runs 15 residues. Random hexamers served to reverse transcribe about 0.45 to 1 ug RNA. Amplification of TCR beta CDR3 spanned 54 Vbeta and 13 Jbeta via immunoSEQ multiplex PCR. TCRdb used MiXCR to reprocess the immunoSEQ multiplex PCR reads, holding one entry per CDR3 protein. Of about 52,000 distinct CDR3 sequences listed, approximately 93% were seen once; the top ten hold less than 0.55%.

The sequencing sample was made of CD8+ T cells from PBMCs. The sequence derives from a human donor with multiple sclerosis. J is TRBJ2-3 and V is TRBV10-1; no definite D call. The CDR3 DNA sequence: TGCGCCAGCAGTGAGTCGACTCGGGTCACAGATACGCAGTATTTT. It encodes CASSESTRVTDTQYF.